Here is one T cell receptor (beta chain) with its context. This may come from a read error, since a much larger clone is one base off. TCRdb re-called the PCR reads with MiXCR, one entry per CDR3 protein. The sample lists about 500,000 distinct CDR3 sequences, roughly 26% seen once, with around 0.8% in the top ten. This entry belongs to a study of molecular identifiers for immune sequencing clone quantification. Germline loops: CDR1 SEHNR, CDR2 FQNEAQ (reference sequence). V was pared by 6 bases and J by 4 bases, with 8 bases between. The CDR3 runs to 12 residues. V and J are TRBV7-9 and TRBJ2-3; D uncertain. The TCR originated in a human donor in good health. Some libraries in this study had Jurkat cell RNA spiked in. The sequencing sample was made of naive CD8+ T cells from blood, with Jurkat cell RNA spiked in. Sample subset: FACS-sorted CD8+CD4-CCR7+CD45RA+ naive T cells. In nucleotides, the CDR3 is TGTGCCAGCAGACCCCTCCCAGATACGCAGTATTTT. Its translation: CASRPLPDTQYF.